The 21 T cell receptor beta chains in this list originate from one sample, sequenced in a study of blood T cell repertoires in COVID-19. The assay was immunoSEQ multiplex PCR, and TCRdb's table has in-frame clones only and misses some. The sample includes under 75,000 clones, around four fifths seen only once; the top ten take about 20%. The specimen sequenced was peripheral blood. The source is a man in his 60s with acute or convalescent COVID-19.

The chain has TRBV3-1 (or the pseudogene TRBV3-2) and TRBJ2-2, with D hard to call. Germline loops: CDR1 LGHDT, CDR2 YNNKEL (reference sequence). Between the trimmed V and J ends, which lost 0 bases and 5 bases, there was a span of 13 bases. The CDR3 has 16 residues. Here the CDR3 reads CASSQDYDFKTGELFF. The CDR3, as DNA: TGTGCCAGCAGCCAAGATTACGACTTTAAAACCGGGGAGCTGTTTTTT.

This chain links TRBV5-1 with TRBJ2-2; no clear D. CDR1 is SGHRS, CDR2 YFSETQ, per germline. This CDR3 comprises 15 residues. Trimming stripped 0 bases from V and 1 base from J, with 7 bases between. As DNA, the CDR3 is TGCGCCAGCAGCTTGGGACTGGGGAACACCGGGGAGCTGTTTTTT. Residues: CASSLGLGNTGELFF. Full variable domain (rest looked up from reference TRBV5-1 and TRBJ2-2): KAGVTQTPRYLIKTRGQQVTLSCSPISGHRSVSWYQQTPGQGLQFLFEYFSETQRNKGNFPGRFSGRQFSNSRSEMNVSTLELGDSALYLCASSLGLGNTGELFFGEGSRLTVL.

The V gene is TRBV29-1, the J gene TRBJ2-7; 13 bases map to TRBD2. Germline V gives CDR1 SQVTM, CDR2 ANQGSEA. The length of the CDR3 is 16 residues. After removal of 4 bases from V and 6 bases from J, the junction contained 12 bases not matched to a gene. The CDR3 DNA reads TGCAGCGTTGGGACTAGCGGGAGCCGGGGGGTTCGCGAGCAGTACTTC. Its translation: CSVGTSGSRGVREQYF.

The chain combines TRBV5-1 with TRBJ2-7; D may be TRBD2 (6 bases). There are 15 residues in the CDR3. V was cut by 2 bases and J by 1 base, with 13 bases left in between. Germline CDR1 reads SGHRS; CDR2 reads YFSETQ. CDR3 region: CASSFGRSGSYEQYF. The CDR3 DNA follows: TGCGCCAGCAGCTTTGGTCGTAGCGGATCCTACGAGCAGTACTTC.

The V call is TRBV7-2, the J call TRBJ2-1; 7 nucleotides agree with TRBD2. The trim removed 4 bases at V and 8 bases at J, leaving 20 bases unmatched. Looked up from germline, CDR1 is SGHTA and CDR2 is FQGNSA. This CDR3 is 18 amino acids long. CDR3 amino acids: CASSSDVESGVRSDEQFF. The CDR3 nucleotides are TGTGCCAGCAGCTCGGACGTCGAAAGCGGGGTACGATCCGATGAGCAGTTCTTC.

The CDR3 loop is CASSPAVRTDTQYF. As DNA, the CDR3 is TGTGCCAGTAGTCCTGCCGTGAGGACAGATACGCAGTATTTT. The V gene is TRBV19, the J gene TRBJ2-3, with D unresolved. The germline V and J ends were trimmed by 5 bases and 3 bases, with 12 bases remaining between them. Germline CDR1 and CDR2: LNHDA and SQIVND (reference sequence). The CDR3 totals 14 residues. The full variable domain, completed using reference TRBV19 and TRBJ2-3, is DGGITQSPKYLFRKEGQNVTLSCEQNLNHDAMYWYRQDPGQGLRLIYYSQIVNDFQKGDIAEGYSVSREKKESFPLTVTSAQKNPTAFYLCASSPAVRTDTQYFGPGTRLTVL.

The J gene is TRBJ2-5, the V gene TRBV19; perhaps TRBD2 as D (5 bases). Trimming stripped 1 base from V and 5 bases from J, with 11 bases between. Per the germline V gene, CDR1 is LNHDA and CDR2 is SQIVND (reference sequence). This CDR3 has 14 amino acids. CDR3 coding DNA: TGTGCCAGTAGTATAGCCCTAAAGCGGGAGACCCAGTACTTC. It is translated as CASSIALKRETQYF.

The V call is TRBV7-9, the J call TRBJ1-3; D remains unclear. With 5 bases removed from V and 4 bases from J, the gap between germline ends came to 24 bases. Per the germline V gene, CDR1 is SEHNR and CDR2 is FQNEAQ (reference sequence). There are 18 residues in the CDR3. The DNA of the CDR3 is TGTGCCAGCAGCGTCGCGGGCGGTACGGGGAAGGGAGGAAACACCATATATTTT. Its translation is CASSVAGGTGKGGNTIYF.

V is TRBV18 and J is TRBJ2-2; TRBD1 is a possible D gene (5 bases). Germline V lookup: CDR1 KGHSH, CDR2 LQKENI. The CDR3 sequence is 14 residues long. Trimming left V 0 bases short and J 3 bases short, with 5 bases between. DNA of the CDR3: TGTGCCAGCTCACCACCGACAGACACCGGGGAGCTGTTTTTT. This sequence encodes CASSPPTDTGELFF.

Of note for this clone: Different DNA sequences within this sample yield the same CDR3. The chain has TRBV9 and TRBJ2-7; D might be TRBD2 (6 bases). Per germline, CDR1 SGDLS and CDR2 YYNGEE. V was clipped by 0 bases and J by 6 bases, with 10 bases between them. This CDR3 region has 13 residues. The CDR3 sequence is CASSVADGGEQYF. The CDR3 coding sequence is TGTGCCAGCAGCGTAGCTGACGGGGGCGAGCAGTACTTC.

The chain employs TRBV30 and TRBJ2-1; 14 positions agree with TRBD2. The V gene end was trimmed by 3 bases and the J gene end by 12 bases; junction bases not matched to a gene: 13. CDR3 length: 16 amino acids. Germline CDR1 reads GTSNPN; CDR2 reads SVGIG (reference sequence). In DNA, the CDR3 is TGTGCCTGGAGGGGAACAGGGACTAGCGGGGGTCCGTGGCAGTTCTTC. Encoded protein: CAWRGTGTSGGPWQFF.

This chain joins TRBV6-6 and TRBJ2-7, with D maybe TRBD1 (6 bases). Trimming left V 4 bases short and J 8 bases short, with 12 bases between. Per germline, CDR1 MNHNY and CDR2 SVGAGI (reference sequence). There are 12 residues in the CDR3. The CDR3 spells CASSWDTSQQYV. CDR3 DNA: TGTGCCAGCAGTTGGGACACGAGTCAGCAGTACGTC.

The chain recombines TRBV7-8 with TRBJ2-3; TRBD2 matches 7 bases. This CDR3 comprises 19 residues. Per germline, CDR1 SGHVS and CDR2 FQNEAQ. Trimming cost V 5 bases and J 4 bases; bases outside gene matches: 21. The CDR3 DNA reads TGTGCCAGCAGCGGGATGGGAGCGGGATCCCTTTCGTGGGCAGATACGCAGTATTTT. It yields the protein CASSGMGAGSLSWADTQYF.

V usage is TRBV5-1 and J usage is TRBJ1-3, with 8 bases identical to TRBD1. Trimming took 0 bases from V and 4 from J; bases not matched to a gene: 3. CDR1 and CDR2 (germline): SGHRS, YFSETQ. The CDR3 extends over 15 amino acids. The CDR3 sequence: CASSLAGQGGNTIYF. The CDR3 coding sequence is TGCGCCAGCAGCTTGGCCGGACAGGGAGGAAACACCATATATTTT.

The J gene is TRBJ1-4, the V gene TRBV4-1, with D possibly being TRBD1 (6 bases). The CDR3 runs to 18 residues. CDR1 is MGHRA and CDR2 is YSYEKL in the germline V gene. The V gene lost 1 base and the J gene lost 5 bases, with 20 bases spanning the gap. The DNA for the CDR3 is TGCGCCAGCAGCCAAGTTTTACCCGGGGGCGGGGGGAATGAAAAACTGTTTTTT. Its translation is CASSQVLPGGGGNEKLFF.

The rearrangement joins TRBV5-4 to TRBJ2-7, with TRBD2 matching 9 bases. Germline CDR1 reads SGHNT; CDR2 reads YYREEE (reference sequence). The CDR3 is 16 residues long. Germline trimming cut 0 bases from V and 7 bases from J; bases unmatched to any gene: 11. The CDR3 DNA reads as TGTGCCAGCAGCTTGGATATGCGGGAGGGCCGAAAAGAGCAGTACTTC. As protein: CASSLDMREGRKEQYF.

The rearrangement uses TRBV7-8 and TRBJ2-1; 10 bases align to TRBD2. CDR1 SGHVS and CDR2 FQNEAQ come from the germline V gene. CDR3 length: 18 amino acids. The ends lost 8 bases at V and 3 bases at J; junction bases unmatched: 16. The CDR3 spells CASVDGLAGVSYYNEQFF. DNA of the CDR3: TGTGCCAGCGTTGACGGGCTAGCGGGAGTTTCTTACTACAATGAGCAGTTCTTC. Full variable domain (remainder filled in from reference TRBV7-8 and TRBJ2-1): GAGVSQSPRYKVAKRGQDVALRCDPISGHVSLFWYQQALGQGPEFLTYFQNEAQLDKSGLPSDRFFAERPEGSVSTLKIQRTQQEDSAVYLCASVDGLAGVSYYNEQFFGPGTRLTVL.

This chain connects TRBV9 to TRBJ1-2, with D possibly TRBD1 on 6 matching bases. Trimming shortened V by 4 bases and J by 3 bases, and 19 bases separated the two germline ends. CDR3 length equals 16 residues. Germline values: CDR1 SGDLS, CDR2 YYNGEE. The CDR3 sequence: CASSLDGGPYDYGYTF. The CDR3 DNA is TGTGCCAGCAGCTTAGACGGGGGGCCCTACGACTATGGCTACACCTTC.

The chain links TRBV3-1 (or the pseudogene TRBV3-2) to TRBJ2-1, with D unresolved. The CDR3 runs 13 residues. Germline V gene sequence: CDR1 LGHDT, CDR2 YNNKEL (reference sequence). V was pared by 1 base and J by 6 bases, with 7 bases between. This CDR3 reads CASSQARGNEQFF. CDR3 bases: TGTGCCAGCAGCCAAGCCAGAGGCAATGAGCAGTTCTTC.

V is TRBV7-9 and J is TRBJ1-6; 9 bases fit TRBD1. The CDR3 is 16 residues long. CDR1 and CDR2 (germline): SEHNR, FQNEAQ (reference sequence). J was trimmed by 12 bases and V by 4 bases; bases with no gene match: 13. The CDR3 loop is CASSSLPGTGLEPLHF. DNA for the CDR3: TGTGCCAGCAGCTCCCTACCTGGGACAGGGCTTGAACCCCTCCACTTT.

The chain uses TRBV3-1 (or the pseudogene TRBV3-2) and TRBJ1-2; TRBD1 matches at 7 bases. Germline V lookup: CDR1 LGHDT, CDR2 YNNKEL (reference sequence). With V trimmed by 4 bases and J by 5 bases, 7 bases remained unmatched. The CDR3 is 14 residues long. CDR3 coding DNA: TGTGCCAGCAGCCTGGGACAGAGTTCTTATGGCTACACCTTC. Its protein is CASSLGQSSYGYTF.